Listed below are T cell receptor beta chains from one sample, sequenced in a study of cytomegalovirus exposure and HLA in healthy donors. TCRdb keeps only in-frame clones here, not all; method: immunoSEQ multiplex PCR. Of about 140,000 clones listed, around three quarters are singletons. Source material: PBMCs. Receptors originate from a man aged 30 to 45 in good health. The CDR3 runs from the conserved cysteine through the conserved F or W. Each record gives: D gene, clone size, V gene, J gene, CDR3 protein, CDR3 DNA. D genes are given only for firm matches. For some rows the clone size is stated as once, few or many, or as a class when expanded; others skip it.

>.|.|TRBV28|TRBJ1-3
CASSMTGSGNTIYF
TGTGCCAGCAGTATGACAGGCTCTGGAAACACCATATATTTT
>.|.|TRBV7-9|TRBJ1-2
CSSSLESGDHYGYTF
TGTTCCAGCAGCTTAGAGAGCGGAGACCACTATGGCTACACCTTC
>.|.|TRBV27|TRBJ2-1
CASSLIRGGGANEQFF
TGTGCCAGCAGTTTAATACGTGGTGGGGGGGCCAATGAGCAGTTCTTC
>TRBD1|.|TRBV28|TRBJ2-5
CASTTRGGVSQTQYF
TGTGCCAGCACCACCCGAGGGGGCGTCAGTCAGACCCAGTACTTC
>.|few|TRBV28|TRBJ2-7
CASSGVGESSYEQYF
TGTGCCAGCAGTGGGGTAGGGGAAAGCTCCTACGAGCAGTACTTC
>TRBD2|.|TRBV7-3|TRBJ2-3
CASSQAGASTDTQYF
TGTGCCAGCAGCCAAGCGGGGGCTAGCACAGATACGCAGTATTTT
>.|.|TRBV5-8|TRBJ1-6
CASSFGGERTNSPLHF
TGTGCCAGCAGCTTCGGCGGGGAGCGGACTAATTCACCCCTCCACTTT
>TRBD2|.|TRBV7-9|TRBJ2-1
CSSSRSGRAGNEQFF
TGTTCCAGCAGCCGTAGCGGGAGGGCCGGCAATGAGCAGTTCTTC
>.|.|TRBV10-3|TRBJ1-1
CAISEISPMNTEAFF
TGTGCCATCAGTGAGATCAGTCCCATGAACACTGAAGCTTTCTTT
>.|.|TRBV9|TRBJ2-2
CASTRAATGELFF
TGTGCCAGCACCAGGGCCGCCACCGGGGAGCTGTTTTTT
>.|.|TRBV15|TRBJ2-3
CATSSPGGGDTQYF
TGTGCCACCAGCTCACCCGGGGGTGGAGATACGCAGTATTTT
>TRBD2|.|TRBV7-3|TRBJ2-3
CASSPGGRALSTDTQYF
TGTGCCAGCAGCCCGGGTGGGAGGGCCCTCAGCACAGATACGCAGTATTTT
>TRBD1|.|TRBV18|TRBJ2-7
CASSPPGQGFYEQYF
TGTGCCAGCTCACCGCCGGGACAGGGATTTTACGAGCAGTACTTC
>TRBD2|.|TRBV12-5|TRBJ2-2
CASARTSGKGGELFF
TGTGCTAGTGCCCGGACTAGCGGGAAGGGCGGGGAGCTGTTTTTT
>TRBD2|.|TRBV7-2|TRBJ2-7
CASSRGTSGSSPSSYEQYF
TGTGCCAGCAGCCGAGGCACTAGCGGGAGTAGCCCCTCCTCCTACGAGCAGTACTTC
>.|.|TRBV2|TRBJ1-1
CASRGRIGGTEAFF
TGTGCCAGCAGGGGGAGGATCGGAGGCACTGAAGCTTTCTTT
>TRBD1|.|TRBV5-1|TRBJ2-2
CASSHRTGGKEELFF
TGCGCCAGCAGCCACCGGACAGGGGGCAAGGAGGAGCTGTTTTTT
>.|.|TRBV18|TRBJ1-1
CASSSGVNTEAFF
TGTGCCAGCTCATCAGGGGTAAACACTGAAGCTTTCTTT
>TRBD2|.|TRBV4-1|TRBJ2-1
CASSPAAGASYNEQFF
TGCGCCAGCAGCCCAGCAGCGGGAGCCTCCTACAATGAGCAGTTCTTC
>.|.|TRBV5-1|TRBJ2-2
CASTYDGDTGELSF
TGCGCCAGCACTTATGACGGTGACACCGGGGAGCTGTCTTTT
>.|.|TRBV10-2|TRBJ2-3
CASSDQGAGADTQYF
TGCGCCAGCAGTGACCAGGGCGCGGGGGCGGATACGCAGTATTTT
>TRBD2|.|TRBV7-8|TRBJ2-1
CASSFGLVESNEQFF
TGTGCCAGCAGCTTCGGACTAGTCGAAAGCAATGAGCAGTTCTTC
>.|once|TRBV18|TRBJ1-1
CASSTGQNTEAFF
TGTGCCAGCTCAACAGGACAGAACACTGAAGCTTTCTTT
>.|.|TRBV6-5|TRBJ2-5
CASSDSLAQETQYF
TGTGCCAGCAGCGACTCACTAGCCCAAGAGACCCAGTACTTC
>.|few|TRBV19|TRBJ1-1
CASSSEGVVAFF
TGTGCCAGTAGTTCCGAGGGAGTTGTAGCTTTCTTT
>TRBD1|.|TRBV18|TRBJ1-1
CASSPQGAATEAFF
TGTGCCAGCTCACCACAGGGGGCTGCCACTGAAGCTTTCTTT
>TRBD1|.|TRBV28|TRBJ1-1
CASSSVRGQWIDTEAFF
TGTGCCAGCAGTTCCGTCAGGGGGCAATGGATCGACACTGAAGCTTTCTTT
>TRBD1|.|TRBV5-1|TRBJ1-1
CASSFPGQVDAEAFF
TGCGCCAGCAGCTTTCCGGGACAGGTAGATGCTGAAGCTTTCTTT
>TRBD2|once|TRBV4-1|TRBJ2-1
CASSHTPGSLTGGEQFF
TGCGCCAGCAGCCACACCCCCGGAAGTCTAACGGGGGGTGAGCAGTTCTTC
>.|once|TRBV7-3|TRBJ2-1
CASSLQGSMSDEQFF
TGTGCCAGCAGCTTACAGGGGTCGATGTCGGATGAGCAGTTCTTC
>TRBD1|.|TRBV29-1|TRBJ2-7
CSGQGSGEQYF
TGCTCAGGACAGGGGTCAGGAGAGCAGTACTTC
>.|.|TRBV7-3|TRBJ1-2
CASSLSAADGYTF
TGTGCCAGCAGCTTAAGTGCGGCGGATGGCTACACCTTC
>TRBD1|.|TRBV9|TRBJ1-3
CASSVPMTGDSGNTIYF
TGTGCCAGCAGCGTACCTATGACAGGGGACTCTGGAAACACCATATATTTT
>TRBD1|few|TRBV18|TRBJ2-3
CASSPLGTGATDTQYF
TGTGCCAGCTCACCTTTAGGGACAGGGGCCACAGATACGCAGTATTTT
>.|.|TRBV4-2|TRBJ2-1
CASNVLGGNEQFF
TGTGCCAGCAACGTTTTGGGGGGCAATGAGCAGTTCTTC
>.|.|TRBV12-5|TRBJ2-7
CASGLRGKADEQYF
TGTGCTAGTGGTTTGAGGGGAAAGGCAGACGAGCAGTACTTC
>TRBD2|.|TRBV4-1|TRBJ2-1
CASSQIAGEDEQFF
TGCGCCAGCAGCCAAATAGCGGGAGAAGATGAGCAGTTCTTC
>TRBD2|.|TRBV7-2|TRBJ2-1
CATALAGVNNEQFF
TGTGCCACCGCCCTAGCGGGAGTGAACAATGAGCAGTTCTTC
>.|.|TRBV6-5|TRBJ2-1
CASSYGSLNEQFF
TGTGCCAGCAGTTACGGGAGCCTAAATGAGCAGTTCTTC
>.|.|TRBV15|TRBJ1-5
CATSLWSSYQPQHF
TGTGCCACCAGTCTCTGGAGCAGTTATCAGCCCCAGCATTTT
>.|once|TRBV18|TRBJ2-5
CASSSTGQETQYF
TGTGCCAGCTCATCTACAGGCCAAGAGACCCAGTACTTC
>TRBD1|.|TRBV6-1|TRBJ1-1
CASSVQGARTEAFF
TGTGCCAGCAGCGTACAGGGGGCGCGCACTGAAGCTTTCTTT
>TRBD1|.|TRBV6-5|TRBJ2-7
CASSLLTGHNEQYF
TGTGCCAGCAGTCTATTGACAGGGCACAACGAGCAGTACTTC